This TCR beta chain appears in the sequencing data of a study of cytomegalovirus exposure and HLA in healthy donors (dated by TCRdb to the late 2010s). Background for the entire study: An earlier analysis of roughly 610 of the donors reported under 300 Gb of sequence data and 95 million to 130 million unique TCR beta sequences obtained from 180 million or so T cells. A separate validation cohort of roughly 110 different subjects was used in addition to the approximately 610-subject first cohort. Typing coverage varied by locus: roughly 620-640 donors for A, B, C, DRB1 and DQB1; approximately 500 for DQA1; approximately 570 for DPA1; roughly 450 for DPB1. All discovery cohort repertoires had been generated on a single sequencing platform. The study aimed to test whether signatures of past pathogen exposure could be identified by cataloging public T cell receptors. Using immunosequencing, the study profiled T cell repertoires from around 670 subjects and related those repertoires to cytomegalovirus serostatus. On average, roughly 250,000 unique TCR beta nucleotide sequences were sequenced per donor among several hundred genotyped donors of the cohort, with roughly 18% of those sequences being non-productive. In a later genetic analysis, genome-wide SNP genotypes for about three fifths of the 666 donors were used, and that subset was treated as a discovery cohort. Rather than drawing on any new phenotypic data, the later analysis identified candidate immune exposures from TCR beta sequences and the way those sequences occurred across donors. In a later analysis, previously published TCR beta repertoires from 550 to 700 donors were re-analyzed and high-resolution HLA genotyping was added so that TCR occurrence patterns could be studied. An early release covering just under 650 HLA-typed donors comprised approximately 290 gigabases of sequencing data and around 86 million unique TCR sequences. The genetic ancestry cluster associated with self-reported Caucasian donors included roughly four fifths of the approximately 410 genotyped donors. An earlier analysis of around 540 of the donors applied high-throughput TCR beta sequencing to assess whether each TCR beta V gene segment acted as functional or pseudogenic. Both class I and class II loci were covered by HLA typing, at four-digit resolution. A few DR-DQ haplotypes were treated as single units for association and clustering because of strong linkage in the cohort. Donor age, sex, ethnicity and CMV serostatus were compiled together with the repertoire data. The study combined high-throughput TCR immunosequencing, statistical association of individual TCRs with disease status, and machine learning to predict cytomegalovirus infection status. Results the study describes overall, beyond this receptor: According to a later analysis, TCR association rates differed among HLA loci, with DRB1 alleles showing the most associated TCRs and HLA-C alleles showing the fewest. In an earlier analysis of around 600 of the donors, most TCR beta V segments were observed in productive rearrangements about 87% or about 30% of the time, broadly matching IMGT annotations. Roughly uniform sequencing depth across donors was assumed in presence/absence analyses, although this assumption may not hold. A cluster of highly shared sequence variants was judged likely to represent a technical artifact of the sequencing pipeline. Across donors, most TCR sequences were observed very rarely, whereas some public TCRs were present in many individuals. Because counts were too low, some 17 rarely observed V segments, including chromosome 9 orphons, were excluded from the earlier analysis of under 650 of the donors. The authors suggested that the approach could potentially be generalized to other disease states and immunological phenotypes. Several of the top co-occurrence clusters appeared to be linked to parvovirus B19, influenza, CMV and Epstein-Barr virus, according to a later analysis. Cytomegalovirus status was reported to be diagnosed by the classifier with high specificity and sensitivity in both the original and validation cohorts. Compared with the approximately 710-donor mean, donors in an Asian-associated ancestry cluster had fewer N-insertions in productive TCRs, according to a later genetic analysis. At a false discovery rate of 0.05, a later analysis linked around 17,000 TCR beta sequences to specific HLA alleles. A total of roughly 160 TCR beta chains were listed by the study as associated with cytomegalovirus. Because HLA typing was missing for some donors at each locus, association tests included only the typed subset. Assigning TCR associations to individual alleles was difficult when HLA alleles, especially DR and DQ, strongly co-occurred. A few of the identified cytomegalovirus-associated TCR beta chains were confirmed in vitro to be specific for cytomegalovirus antigens. Linkage disequilibrium might explain the correlated functional status among segregating V segments, but an unknown experimental factor could not be ruled out. The cohort was sequenced for TCR beta chains only, and without alpha or paired-chain data the features that could be detected were limited. A further reported finding was that TCR beta sequences accurately predicted the HLA-A and HLA-B alleles for most subjects in the first cohort. In a later analysis, HLA-associated TCR beta chains were found to be more clonally expanded and to have lower generation probabilities than equally common non-associated chains. In a later analysis, most CMV-associated TCR beta chains were found to appear HLA-restricted, with HLA associations seemingly driven largely by CMV exposure. Some IMGT-functional V segments, including TRBV6-2 and TRBV6-3, could not be told apart with the 87-base-pair reads, so those segments were excluded. For the cohort, immune exposure information was limited to CMV serostatus. V-gene and J-gene trimming of TCR beta chains was associated with a missense DCLRE1C variant in a later genetic analysis, and the association was replicated in an independent cohort.

Receptors were amplified or captured by the immunoSEQ multiplex PCR assay. A mixture of 60 forward primers for TCR Vbeta segments and 13 reverse primers for TCR Jbeta segments was used in the multiplex PCR. The CDR3 region of rearranged TCR beta genes was amplified from genomic DNA with a multiplex PCR assay. The Illumina HiSeq System was used to sequence the amplified TCR beta libraries as 87-base-pair reads. Per the authors' processing: A later analysis tallied roughly 80 million unique TCR beta chains across the 660 or so repertoires, and about 10 million of those chains were shared by two or more donors. Raw reads were error-corrected and collapsed into unique sequences with a nearest-neighbor algorithm that merged closely related sequences to remove PCR and sequencing errors. To assign V, D and J gene segments, CDR3 sequences were aligned to IMGT reference sequences. For a sequence to be retained, a match of at least six nucleotides was required to both a V gene segment and a J gene segment. A rearrangement counted as productive if the CDR3 had no stop codons and remained in frame with V and J, and every other rearrangement counted as non-productive. Following IMGT convention, CDR3 was defined as the stretch from the second conserved V-encoded cysteine to the conserved J-encoded phenylalanine. Sequences without an unambiguous match to a single V gene segment were excluded from the earlier analysis of almost 600 of the donors. In an earlier analysis of 587 of the donors, V segments were called functional above 56.7% productive rearrangements and were called segregating when the between-donor standard deviation exceeded 5%. A statistical classification framework was built to diagnose cytomegalovirus status from the catalog of TCR beta chain sequences. A later analysis assigned V and J genes by comparing TCR nucleotide sequences with IMGT/GENE-DB human TR gene sequences. In a later analysis, CDR3 sequences and most-parsimonious VDJ recombination scenarios were assigned using the TCRdist pipeline. A later analysis defined each TCR beta chain by its CDR3 amino acid sequence plus V-gene family, and excluded reads lacking a unique V-gene family. To address suspected cross-contamination and a sequencing artifact, a later analysis removed 592 highly shared, low-generation-probability nucleotide sequences. In a later analysis, a clonal expansion index was calculated for each public chain from normalized within-repertoire ranks of inferred template counts. In a later analysis, generation probabilities were computed with a VDJ recombination model fitted to out-of-frame rearrangements, and the resulting probabilities were checked against IGoR. In a later analysis, hypergeometric tests were used to score TCR-TCR, TCR-HLA and TCR-CMV co-occurrence, with a repertoire-size bias correction applied to TCR pairs. In a later analysis, false discovery rates were estimated by permuting HLA or CMV assignments 20 times. A later analysis grouped co-occurring TCRs with DBSCAN, adding TCRdist sequence similarity when clustering within HLA-allele-positive subsets. Repertoires with fewer than 30,000 or more than 120,000 public chains were left out of co-occurrence clustering, as were about 5 repertoires with anomalous nucleotide sharing. In its TCRdb copy, this immuneACCESS table keeps in-frame sequences only and misses some clones. Where compared with another copy, unresolved V genes explain less than half of these, and the others have no known cause. That table gives V, J and clone size, and the DNA gave D and trimming. This sample has about 140,000 clones in its table, and roughly four fifths of those were observed once. The ten most abundant clones make up roughly 3.2% of the sample.

With regard to this clone: Its antigen has not been determined. Base qualities are not provided; no much larger clone lies one nucleotide away.

The cohort comprised approximately 700 healthy bone marrow donors. Cohort members were all nominally healthy when sampled, although unrecorded immune exposures were likely present. The donor tested CMV seropositive and was one of the 289 seropositive cohort members. A peripheral blood sample was provided by each donor, and peripheral blood mononuclear cells were used for TCR beta sequencing. The Qiagen DNeasy Blood Extraction Kit was used to extract genomic DNA from the blood cell samples. The germline V gene (reference sequence) specifies SEHNR as CDR1 and FQNEAQ as CDR2. V is clipped by 6 bases and J by 6 bases, and the sequence between their germline boundaries is 14 bases long. Its CDR3 holds 13 amino acids, cysteine through phenylalanine. The entry retains the CDR3 DNA only, 39 bases that are in frame from base 1.

This TCR was recovered from a man aged 18 to 35 in good health and CMV-seropositive. This chain joins TRBV7-9 to TRBJ1-2; no D segment can be confidently identified. Sequencing was carried out using PBMCs. The CDR3 region has the sequence CASRHTGENGYTF. The nucleotide sequence is TGTGCCAGCAGACACACCGGGGAAAATGGCTACACCTTC.